These T cell receptor beta chains were read from a single sample in a study of T cell changes during pregnancy in multiple sclerosis. Profiled with immunoSEQ multiplex PCR; TCRdb holds only in-frame clones, not every one. The data contain tens of thousands of clones, roughly nine tenths of them singletons. Here the sequenced sample was peripheral blood, taken before pregnancy. These receptors all stem from a female donor with multiple sclerosis, enrolled in a pregnancy study. Each CDR3 is given without its conserved first and last residue. Rows may omit the clone size; those that give it use once, few, many or a size class.

clone_size: .; v_call: TRBV6-1; cdr3_aa: ASSEDSQY
clone_size: large; v_call: TRBV21-1; cdr3_aa: ASSKVPGEKLF
clone_size: .; v_call: TRBV18; cdr3_aa: ASSTEREGYRTQY
clone_size: .; v_call: TRBV4-2; cdr3_aa: ASSQPRQGASNYGYT
clone_size: .; v_call: TRBV19; cdr3_aa: ASTVDRVKTEAF
clone_size: few; v_call: TRBV2; cdr3_aa: ASSQVGQYEQY
clone_size: .; v_call: TRBV5-1; cdr3_aa: ASSAGLGLYEQY
clone_size: .; v_call: TRBV25-1; cdr3_aa: ASSGATDTQY
clone_size: .; v_call: TRBV11-2; cdr3_aa: ASSVRTGALLEYEQY
clone_size: .; v_call: TRBV27; cdr3_aa: ASSLSGQGANEAF
clone_size: .; v_call: TRBV6-5; cdr3_aa: ASSYGGAGELF
clone_size: .; v_call: TRBV6-1; cdr3_aa: ASSEGGALMGGGYT
clone_size: .; v_call: TRBV4-2; cdr3_aa: ASSQPPGGGGDEQY
clone_size: .; v_call: TRBV5-1; cdr3_aa: ASSFSGRTNTDTQY
clone_size: .; v_call: TRBV25-1; cdr3_aa: ASDSGSNYNEQF
clone_size: .; v_call: TRBV19; cdr3_aa: ASSNMGQINYGYT
clone_size: once; v_call: TRBV7-3; cdr3_aa: ASSLGDGRAYNEQF
clone_size: .; v_call: TRBV13; cdr3_aa: ASSDTSGSETQY
clone_size: few; v_call: TRBV12-5; cdr3_aa: ALGVSDSEAF
clone_size: many; v_call: TRBV7-9; cdr3_aa: ASPVDRTEYGYT
clone_size: .; v_call: TRBV27; cdr3_aa: ASSPQGGNEQF
clone_size: .; v_call: TRBV18; cdr3_aa: ASSPKPGYTEAF
clone_size: .; v_call: TRBV6-1; cdr3_aa: ASSVGLADTGELF
clone_size: .; v_call: TRBV6-1; cdr3_aa: ASRGAGTGSYEQY
clone_size: .; v_call: TRBV12-5; cdr3_aa: ASGLSPTSHNEQF
clone_size: .; v_call: TRBV7-9; cdr3_aa: ASSLEARGDEQY
clone_size: .; v_call: TRBV27; cdr3_aa: ASSPESGSSTLSTEAF
clone_size: few; v_call: TRBV9; cdr3_aa: ASSVAVAGRESEAF
clone_size: .; v_call: TRBV5-5; cdr3_aa: ASSSQDTQY
clone_size: .; v_call: TRBV7-9; cdr3_aa: APGGTANTGELF
clone_size: .; v_call: TRBV6-5; cdr3_aa: ASSRTGSRSQPQH
clone_size: .; v_call: TRBV10-3; cdr3_aa: ATHAQRGEKLF
clone_size: .; v_call: TRBV11-3; cdr3_aa: ASSSTSGRANEQF
clone_size: many; v_call: TRBV2; cdr3_aa: ASSGVGDTEAF
clone_size: .; v_call: TRBV29-1; cdr3_aa: SVRGGGNEKLF
clone_size: .; v_call: TRBV27; cdr3_aa: ASSSAGTGDEKLF
clone_size: .; v_call: TRBV5-8; cdr3_aa: ASKQGIYTGELF
clone_size: once; v_call: TRBV28; cdr3_aa: ASSLFRGGGRSQPQH
clone_size: .; v_call: TRBV11-2; cdr3_aa: ASSRGGTSGYNEQF
clone_size: .; v_call: TRBV9; cdr3_aa: ASSVDLRAGPDTQY
clone_size: .; v_call: TRBV5-6; cdr3_aa: ASSWGTGSWDYGYT